These 26 T cell receptor beta chains were all obtained from the same sample, sequenced in a study of blood T cell repertoires in COVID-19. The method was immunoSEQ multiplex PCR; TCRdb's version includes in-frame clones alone and lacks a portion of them. The sample holds about 200,000 clones, 82% seen once. Sequencing was done on a sample of PBMCs or T cells enriched from blood (not recorded which). The origin of the receptors is a man aged 35-49 years who had recovered from COVID-19.

The chain has TRBV9 and TRBJ2-1, with a weak D call TRBD2 (5 bases). CDR3 length: 19 residues. V shed 0 bases and J shed 0 bases, with 19 bases lying between them. Germline assignment: CDR1 SGDLS and CDR2 YYNGEE. The CDR3 reads CASSVEAFGVSSSYNEQFF. The CDR3 DNA reads TGTGCCAGCAGCGTAGAGGCGTTCGGGGTTTCGAGCTCCTACAATGAGCAGTTCTTC.

The genes are TRBV5-5 and TRBJ1-1, with TRBD1 matching 7 bases. The germline V gene has CDR1 SGHKS and CDR2 YYEKEE (reference sequence). Trimming at V came to 5 bases and at J to 4 bases, leaving 14 bases not matched to a gene. The CDR3 totals 16 residues. The CDR3: CASRRPGQALGTEAFF. Here the CDR3 DNA reads TGTGCCAGCAGGCGTCCCGGACAGGCCCTGGGCACTGAAGCTTTCTTT.

This clone was picked up one time. V is TRBV9 and J is TRBJ1-1; D gene unclear. Trimming took 3 bases from V and 5 from J, leaving 11 bases between them. This CDR3 is built from 13 residues. Germline CDR1 SGDLS, CDR2 YYNGEE. The CDR3: CASSEDGGTEAFF. The CDR3, as DNA: TGTGCCAGCAGCGAAGACGGCGGAACTGAAGCTTTCTTT.

This clone was observed a few times. This sequence joins TRBV27 and TRBJ1-5; a weak D match, TRBD1 (5 bases). The germline V gene has CDR1 MNHEY and CDR2 SMNVEV (reference sequence). CDR3 length: 15 amino acids. The germline V and J ends were trimmed by 3 bases and 1 base, with 10 bases remaining between them. CDR3 loop: CASSFGQGSNQPQHF. The DNA of the CDR3 is TGTGCCAGCAGTTTTGGGCAGGGAAGCAATCAGCCCCAGCATTTT.

The genes are TRBV18 and TRBJ1-4, with D uncertain. Trimming stripped 4 bases from V and 4 bases from J, with 13 bases between. The CDR3 extends over 15 amino acids. Looked up from germline, CDR1 is KGHSH and CDR2 is LQKENI. CDR3 amino acids: CASSRSQQYNEKLFF. The CDR3 region has the DNA TGTGCCAGCTCACGGTCACAGCAGTATAATGAAAAACTGTTTTTT.

V is TRBV19 and J is TRBJ1-2; the D is unclear. The V end lost 3 bases, the J end lost 4 bases, and 9 bases lay between the germline ends. This CDR3 is built from 13 residues. Germline lookup yields CDR1 LNHDA and CDR2 SQIVND (reference sequence). In nucleotides, the CDR3 is TGTGCCAGTAGTATTGGAGGGATCTATGGCTACACCTTC. The encoded protein is CASSIGGIYGYTF.

The chain joins TRBV27 to TRBJ2-3; 7 bases line up with TRBD2. The junction had 13 bases not matched to a gene; V was cut back by 7 bases and J by 3 bases. This CDR3 has 16 amino acids. The germline V gene encodes CDR1 MNHEY and CDR2 SMNVEV (reference sequence). The CDR3 DNA reads TGTGCCAGCACCAGAAGGTGGGGGGAGGGGACAGATACGCAGTATTTT. This gives the protein CASTRRWGEGTDTQYF.

This chain links TRBV6-4 with TRBJ1-4; no clear D. The CDR3 loop spans 14 amino acids. V lost 8 bases to trimming and J lost 7 bases, with 17 bases between them. The germline V gene has CDR1 MRHNA and CDR2 SNTAGT. The CDR3 coding sequence is TGTGCCAGCCGGTTGGCGGGGAAGGCTGAAAAACTGTTTTTT. Protein: CASRLAGKAEKLFF.

The rearrangement uses TRBV18 and TRBJ2-7; unclear D gene. CDR1 and CDR2 (germline): KGHSH, LQKENI. The CDR3 runs to 13 residues. V was clipped by 6 bases and J by 6 bases, with 15 bases between them. The CDR3: CASSPTPTAEQYF. CDR3 sequence (DNA): TGTGCCAGCTCCCCGACACCCACCGCCGAGCAGTACTTC.

The chain carries TRBV5-5 and TRBJ1-2; 9 positions agree with TRBD1. The CDR3 runs to 14 residues. The V and J ends lost 4 bases and 4 bases, in that order; junction bases with no gene match: 5. Germline assignment: CDR1 SGHKS and CDR2 YYEKEE (reference sequence). In DNA form, the CDR3 reads TGTGCCAGCAGCCCAGAGGACAGGGGCTATGGCTACACCTTC. This codes for CASSPEDRGYGYTF.

This clone was counted only a few times. The V call is TRBV19, the J call TRBJ1-6; D is unclear. V lost 3 bases and J 10 bases, leaving 10 bases between the germline ends. This CDR3 contains 13 residues. Germline CDR1 is LNHDA and CDR2 is SQIVND (reference sequence). The CDR3 spells CASSIAPRSPLHF. The DNA of the CDR3 is TGTGCCAGTAGTATCGCCCCGAGGTCACCCCTCCACTTT.

This clone has only a few counts. V usage is TRBV7-8 and J usage is TRBJ1-1; D is ambiguous. This CDR3 is built from 18 residues. Trimming took off 1 base at V and 7 bases at J, with 25 bases between the two ends. Germline V lookup: CDR1 SGHVS, CDR2 FQNEAQ. CDR3 nucleotides: TGTGCCAGCAGCTTAGATTTGGGTCCGGAGCTATGGGAGAGTGAAGCTTTCTTT. Translation: CASSLDLGPELWESEAFF.

The chain is built from TRBV2 and TRBJ1-3; maybe TRBD1 (6 bases). Germline loops: CDR1 SNHLY, CDR2 FYNNEI. This CDR3 contains 14 residues. Trimming pared 6 bases from V and 0 bases from J, leaving 9 bases between. CDR3 bases: TGTGCCAGCAGGGAGGACAGCTCTGGAAACACCATATATTTT. It specifies CASREDSSGNTIYF.

The rearrangement links TRBV28 to TRBJ1-2; D is undetermined. Trimming shortened V by 0 bases and J by 4 bases, and 9 bases separated the two germline ends. Germline V CDR1 and CDR2: MDHEN, SYDVKM. The CDR3 runs 14 residues. CDR3 DNA sequence: TGTGCCAGCAGTTTATGGGGGAGGAGCTATGGCTACACCTTC. Amino acid sequence: CASSLWGRSYGYTF.

The V gene is TRBV5-1, the J gene TRBJ1-5, with a tentative D call TRBD1 (6 bases). The CDR3 extends over 17 amino acids. CDR1 and CDR2 (germline): SGHRS, YFSETQ. V dropped 0 bases and J dropped 2 bases, with 15 bases sitting between them. CDR3 sequence: CASSLGPSGGGNQPQHF. The CDR3 bases are TGCGCCAGCAGCTTGGGACCCTCGGGGGGCGGCAATCAGCCCCAGCATTTT.

The J gene is TRBJ1-2, the V gene TRBV7-2; possible D gene TRBD1, 6 bases. Germline lookup yields CDR1 SGHTA and CDR2 FQGNSA. The ends were cut back, 4 bases at V and 7 bases at J, with 10 bases in the middle. The CDR3 spans 12 residues. The CDR3 reads CASSWAGAGYTF. The CDR3 nucleotides read TGTGCCAGCAGCTGGGCGGGGGCTGGCTACACCTTC.

This clone appeared a few times. V and J are TRBV13 and TRBJ2-1; 7 nucleotides line up with TRBD2. The CDR3 totals 16 residues. From germline, CDR1 is PRHDT and CDR2 FYEKMQ (reference sequence). The junction had 6 bases not matched to a gene; V was cut back by 2 bases and J by 2 bases. The CDR3 bases are TGTGCCAGCAGCTTACTGCGGGAGATCACCTACAATGAGCAGTTCTTC. Translated, it gives CASSLLREITYNEQFF.

The chain couples TRBV27 to TRBJ2-1, with 13 positions matching TRBD2. V trimming: 6 bases; J trimming: 9 bases; junction bases outside the gene matches: 8. The CDR3 contains 15 residues. Looked up from germline, CDR1 is MNHEY and CDR2 is SMNVEV (reference sequence). CDR3 loop: CASSRTSGGAGEQFF. As DNA, the CDR3 is TGTGCCAGCAGCCGCACTAGCGGGGGGGCTGGTGAGCAGTTCTTC.

V gene TRBV19 combines with J gene TRBJ1-5; no clear D. V was pared by 9 bases and J by 3 bases, with 12 bases between. The CDR3 is 13 amino acids. CDR1 and CDR2 from the germline V gene are LNHDA and SQIVND (reference sequence). In nucleotides, the CDR3 is TGTGCCAGCAGAATAGACAACAATCAGCCCCAGCATTTT. Protein: CASRIDNNQPQHF. Variable domain in full (rest from reference TRBV19 and TRBJ1-5): DGGITQSPKYLFRKEGQNVTLSCEQNLNHDAMYWYRQDPGQGLRLIYYSQIVNDFQKGDIAEGYSVSREKKESFPLTVTSAQKNPTAFYLCASRIDNNQPQHFGDGTRLSIL.

This clone was seen a handful of times. As DNA, the CDR3 is TGTGCCAGCTCATATCTAGCGGGAGGTACGACCTACAATGAGCAGTTCTTC. Translation gives CASSYLAGGTTYNEQFF. The V call is TRBV18, the J call TRBJ2-1; 11 bases match TRBD2. Germline V CDR1 and CDR2: KGHSH, LQKENI. The CDR3 consists of 17 residues. Trimming cost V 5 bases and J 2 bases; bases outside gene matches: 8. Full variable domain (missing parts from reference TRBV18 and TRBJ2-1): NAGVMQNPRHLVRRRGQEARLRCSPMKGHSHVYWYRQLPEEGLKFMVYLQKENIIDESGMPKERFSAEFPKEGPSILRIQQVVRGDSAAYFCASSYLAGGTTYNEQFFGPGTRLTVL.

The J gene is TRBJ2-4, the V gene TRBV10-3; 7 bases fit TRBD1. This CDR3 is 16 amino acids long. J was trimmed by 1 base and V by 0 bases; bases with no gene match: 3. Looked up from germline, CDR1 is ENHRY and CDR2 is SYGVKD. CDR3 nucleotides: TGTGCCATCAGTGAGTCGGTGGACAGGGCCAAAAACATTCAGTACTTC. Translated, it gives CAISESVDRAKNIQYF.

The V and J genes are TRBV5-4 and TRBJ1-3, with D perhaps TRBD1 (6 bases). Germline-derived CDR1 and CDR2 are SGHNT and YYREEE (reference sequence). Trimming left V 2 bases short and J 3 bases short, with 9 bases between. CDR3 size: 14 residues. The CDR3 nucleotides read TGTGCCAGCAGCTTACAGGGTGGTGGAAACACCATATATTTT. Encoded protein: CASSLQGGGNTIYF.

The J gene is TRBJ2-3, the V gene TRBV11-2, with 8 bases matching TRBD2. This CDR3 is built from 17 residues. V lost 5 bases to trimming and J lost 1 base; unmatched junction nucleotides: 11. Germline CDR1 is SGHAT and CDR2 is FQNNGV. The CDR3 sequence is CASSRWSGSPRTDTQYF. Here the CDR3 DNA reads TGTGCCAGCAGCAGGTGGAGCGGGAGTCCTCGCACAGATACGCAGTATTTT.

This clone was seen a single time. The rearrangement links TRBV12-3 or TRBV12-4 to TRBJ2-1; TRBD2 matches at 10 bases. V lost 3 bases, J lost 10 bases, and 3 bases stayed unmatched. The CDR3 loop spans 13 amino acids. This CDR3 is CASSFLAGAEQFF. The CDR3 bases are TGTGCCAGCAGTTTTCTAGCGGGAGCCGAGCAGTTCTTC.

V usage is TRBV4-3 and J usage is TRBJ1-2, with a tentative D call TRBD1 (5 bases). CDR3 length: 16 amino acids. Germline values: CDR1 LGHNA, CDR2 YSLEER. Trimming took 0 bases from V and 4 from J, leaving 15 bases between them. As DNA, the CDR3 is TGCGCCAGCAGCCAAGAGTACAGGTCATCGGGCTATGGCTACACCTTC. Translated, it gives CASSQEYRSSGYGYTF.

This clone was recorded once. The chain recombines TRBV27 with TRBJ1-2; D may be TRBD1 (6 bases). Germline assignment: CDR1 MNHEY and CDR2 SMNVEV (reference sequence). The CDR3 runs to 14 residues. V lost 5 bases, J lost 4 bases, and 14 bases lay in between. In nucleotides, the CDR3 is TGTGCCAGCAGTCCCCGCGGACAGCTCTATGGCTACACCTTC. This translates into CASSPRGQLYGYTF.